A selection of T cell receptor beta chains follows, all from one sample in a study of T cell responses to AZD1222 COVID-19 vaccine. Only in-frame clones appear in the TCRdb table, and some are missing; sequencing was by immunoSEQ multiplex PCR. The sample contains about 150,000 clones, roughly 89% of which appear only once. Here the sequenced sample was peripheral blood, taken on day 0 of AZD1222 vaccination. The receptors stem from an adult in good health. Both conserved end residues are part of each CDR3. A D gene is named only where the DNA matches it firmly. Clone size is shown for a subset of rows, as once, few, many or a class of expanded clone.

cdr3_length j_call v_call clone_size d_call cdr3_nt cdr3_aa
13 TRBJ2-7 TRBV5-4 . . TGTGCCAGCCGTTCCGGGGGCGGCTACGAGCAGTACTTC CASRSGGGYEQYF
13 TRBJ1-2 TRBV3-1/TRBV3-2 . . TGTGCCAGCAGCCAGGGACCCCGTATCGGCTACACCTTC CASSQGPRIGYTF
12 TRBJ2-5 TRBV19 . . TGTGCCAGTTACAGGCGACAAGAGACCCAGTACTTC CASYRRQETQYF
15 TRBJ2-5 TRBV28 once . TGTGCCAGCACAGATAATCAGGGGCTCAAAGAGACCCAGTACTTC CASTDNQGLKETQYF
15 TRBJ1-4 TRBV3-1/TRBV3-2 . . TGTGCCAGCAGCCAAGATCGGGCACGGGGCGAAAAACTGTTTTTT CASSQDRARGEKLFF
12 TRBJ1-1 TRBV3-1/TRBV3-2 . . TGTGCCAGCAGCCAGCTCTTTTCTGAAGCTTTCTTT CASSQLFSEAFF
14 TRBJ2-1 TRBV5-1 once . TGCGCCAGCAGCCCCCTGAGCTCCTACAATGAGCAGTTCTTC CASSPLSSYNEQFF
17 TRBJ1-1 TRBV5-4 . TRBD1 TGTGCCAGCAGCTTGGGGCCAACAGGGGAAGGGAACACTGAAGCTTTCTTT CASSLGPTGEGNTEAFF
12 TRBJ1-2 TRBV24-1 . . TGTGCCACCAGCGGGCAGGGACATGGCTACACCTTC CATSGQGHGYTF
16 TRBJ2-5 TRBV7-2 . . TGTGCCAGCAGCCCGGAAGTGACTAAGTACCAAGAGACCCAGTACTTC CASSPEVTKYQETQYF
13 TRBJ1-6 TRBV3-1/TRBV3-2 . . TGTGCCAGCAGCCCAGGTCCGACGTCACCCCTCCACTTT CASSPGPTSPLHF
14 TRBJ2-5 TRBV7-9 . . TGTGCCAGCAGCTTAGTTGGAGGGTCGGAGACCCAGTACTTC CASSLVGGSETQYF
15 TRBJ1-1 TRBV7-3 few . TGTGCCAGCAGCTCGGACAATTCAGGAGGGACTGAAGCTTTCTTT CASSSDNSGGTEAFF
13 TRBJ2-2 TRBV5-1 . . TGCGCCAGCAGCTATGACGGCACCGGGGAGCTGTTTTTT CASSYDGTGELFF
14 TRBJ1-1 TRBV6-5 . . TGTGCCACGCTGCCGAGGGCTACGAACACTGAAGCTTTCTTT CATLPRATNTEAFF
14 TRBJ2-1 TRBV24-1 . TRBD1 TGTGCCACCGCTGGACAGGGGGCGCGGAATGAGCAGTTCTTC CATAGQGARNEQFF
16 TRBJ1-5 TRBV27 . . TGTGCCAGCAGCTCCGGGACGAGAGGCAGCAATCAGCCCCAGCATTTT CASSSGTRGSNQPQHF
15 TRBJ2-3 TRBV15 . . TGTGCCACCAGCTGGCCTAGGCGGACCACAGATACGCAGTATTTT CATSWPRRTTDTQYF
12 TRBJ2-1 TRBV7-9 . . TGTGCCAGCAGCCCCGTTCCTAATGAGCAGTTCTTC CASSPVPNEQFF
13 TRBJ2-7 TRBV6-5 . . TGTGCCAGCAGGGAGGTCCTAGGGCATGGGCAGTACTTC CASREVLGHGQYF
16 TRBJ2-1 TRBV4-1 many TRBD1 TGCGCCAGCAGCCAAGAGTCAGGGGGCTCCTACAATGAGCAGTTCTTC CASSQESGGSYNEQFF
15 TRBJ1-5 TRBV4-1 . TRBD1 TGCGCCAGCAGCCAGGGCGACAGGGACGGTCAGCCCCAGCATTTT CASSQGDRDGQPQHF
14 TRBJ1-6 TRBV28 once . TGTGCCACCGAGTCGCTGGCCTATAATTCACCCCTCCACTTT CATESLAYNSPLHF
14 TRBJ2-1 TRBV7-9 . . TGTGCCAGCAGCCAAGGGAGCTCCTACAATGAGCAGTTCTTC CASSQGSSYNEQFF
15 TRBJ2-5 TRBV19 once . TGTGCCAGTAGTATGGGCAGGGGAGGGTCACAGACCCAGTACTTC CASSMGRGGSQTQYF
15 TRBJ1-4 TRBV28 . . TGTGCCAGCTTAACGAGGTCCAGGTTGAATGAAAAACTGTTTTTT CASLTRSRLNEKLFF
15 TRBJ2-1 TRBV5-4 . TRBD2 TGTGCCAGCACCCCCGGGACTAGCGCATACAATGAGCAGTTCTTC CASTPGTSAYNEQFF
17 TRBJ2-7 TRBV5-1 . . TGCGCCAGCAGCTTACGGCCTGGGGACCAATCGGGCTACGAGCAGTACTTC CASSLRPGDQSGYEQYF
15 TRBJ1-4 TRBV28 . . TGTGCCAGCAGTTTCCGAGACAGGTCGGCTGAAAAACTGTTTTTT CASSFRDRSAEKLFF
16 TRBJ2-7 TRBV14 . . TGTGCCAGCAGCCAAGAAGGGGGGATGGGAACCTACGAGCAGTACTTC CASSQEGGMGTYEQYF
14 TRBJ2-3 TRBV6-6 . TRBD2 TGTGCCATCTCGACTAGCGGTAGCACAGATACGCAGTATTTT CAISTSGSTDTQYF
11 TRBJ2-7 TRBV20-1 . . TGCAGTGCTAGAGCGATGTACGAGCAGTACTTC CSARAMYEQYF
14 TRBJ1-1 TRBV19 . . TGTGCCAGTAGTAGAGGAAGGGGGGTAACTGAAGCTTTCTTT CASSRGRGVTEAFF
15 TRBJ2-1 TRBV2 . TRBD2 TGTGCCAGCAGTGACATAGCGGGAATCTACAATGAGCAGTTCTTC CASSDIAGIYNEQFF
13 TRBJ2-3 TRBV12-5 . . TGTGCTAGTGGTCCCCAACCGGAGGATACGCAGTATTTT CASGPQPEDTQYF
16 TRBJ2-2 TRBV2 . . TGTGCCAGCAGTGTATTAATGACGGGAGACACCGGGGAGCTGTTTTTT CASSVLMTGDTGELFF
14 TRBJ2-1 TRBV7-9 . . TGTGCCAGCAGCGCGGGTAGTGGGTATGGCGAGCAGTTCTTC CASSAGSGYGEQFF
15 TRBJ2-1 TRBV9 . TRBD2 TGTGCCAGCAGCGTATCTAGCGGGACCAACAATGAGCAGTTCTTC CASSVSSGTNNEQFF
13 TRBJ2-3 TRBV4-3 . . TGCGCCAGCAGCCAGGACAGAATGGATACGCAGTATTTT CASSQDRMDTQYF
15 TRBJ2-3 TRBV28 once TRBD2 TGTGCCAGCAGTGTCCAACTAGCGGGGACGGATACGCAGTATTTT CASSVQLAGTDTQYF
15 TRBJ1-2 TRBV4-3 . . TGCGCCAGCAGCCAAGAGATCCAACGGAACTATGGCTACACCTTC CASSQEIQRNYGYTF
15 TRBJ1-2 TRBV4-1 . . TGCGCCAGCAGCCAAGGGACAAGACCCTGGAGTGGCTACACCTTC CASSQGTRPWSGYTF
15 TRBJ2-3 TRBV28 . TRBD2 TGTGCCAGCAGTACCCCCGGGACTATACGAAATACGCAGTATTTT CASSTPGTIRNTQYF
17 TRBJ2-1 TRBV4-1 . . TGCGCCAGCAGCCAAGAAGGGTCAATTAGCATTTACAATGAGCAGTTCTTC CASSQEGSISIYNEQFF
13 TRBJ2-7 TRBV2 . . TGTGCCAGCAGTGAAGCGAGAGCCTACGAGCAGTACTTC CASSEARAYEQYF
15 TRBJ2-2 TRBV6-5 . . TGTGCCAGCAGGCCACAATCTCGGAGGGCCGGGGAGCTGTTTTTT CASRPQSRRAGELFF
18 TRBJ2-6 TRBV9 . . TGTGCCAGCAGCGCCGTAGTCCCACACCGCTCTGGGGCCAACGTCCTGACTTTC CASSAVVPHRSGANVLTF
14 TRBJ2-3 TRBV6-5 . TRBD2 TGTGCCAGCAGTTACTCTAGCGGGGCCCCTACGCAGTATTTT CASSYSSGAPTQYF
16 TRBJ2-1 TRBV5-1 . TRBD2 TGCGCCAGCAGCTGGGGGCTAGCGGGGCAAGGCAATGAGCAGTTCTTC CASSWGLAGQGNEQFF
15 TRBJ1-3 TRBV14 . . TGTGCCAGCAGCCAACAGCTGAGCTCTGGAAACACCATATATTTT CASSQQLSSGNTIYF
12 TRBJ2-3 TRBV5-1 . . TGCGCCAGCAGCTACCACCGGGATACGCAGTATTTT CASSYHRDTQYF
16 TRBJ1-2 TRBV10-3 . TRBD1 TGTGCCATCAGGCCCGAGGACAGGGGGGCACAATATGGCTACACCTTC CAIRPEDRGAQYGYTF
12 TRBJ2-2 TRBV12-3/TRBV12-4 . . TGTGCCAGCAGAGCAAGGATCGGGGAGCTGTTTTTT CASRARIGELFF
14 TRBJ1-1 TRBV7-3 . . TGTGCCAGCAGCCCCTCTCGCTTGAGCCCTGAAGCTTTCTTT CASSPSRLSPEAFF
14 TRBJ2-2 TRBV4-3 . . TGCGCCAGCAGCCTAAGTTCGAACACCGGGGAGCTGTTTTTT CASSLSSNTGELFF
13 TRBJ2-5 TRBV27 once . TGTGCCAGCAGTTCAAATGGGGCCGAGACCCAGTACTTC CASSSNGAETQYF